Described below is a single TCR beta chain sequence and its context. Germline V gene data show CDR1 as SGHVS and CDR2 as FQNEAQ. V shed 6 bases and J shed 4 bases, with 12 bases lying between them. There are 13 residues in the CDR3. The data were obtained in a study of blood T cell repertoires in COVID-19. The protocol was immunoSEQ multiplex PCR, while the TCRdb copy is restricted to in-frame clones and leaves out a portion. Altogether about 400,000 clones are present, 87% being singletons, with the ten largest covering approximately 9.3%. The chain recombines TRBV7-8 with TRBJ1-1; unclear D gene. This TCR was recovered from a woman between 45 and 65 years old who had recovered from COVID-19. The sequenced material came from PBMCs or T cells enriched from blood (not recorded which). The CDR3 protein is CASRRVGGTEAFF. The CDR3, as DNA: TGTGCCAGCAGGCGCGTAGGAGGCACTGAAGCTTTCTTT.